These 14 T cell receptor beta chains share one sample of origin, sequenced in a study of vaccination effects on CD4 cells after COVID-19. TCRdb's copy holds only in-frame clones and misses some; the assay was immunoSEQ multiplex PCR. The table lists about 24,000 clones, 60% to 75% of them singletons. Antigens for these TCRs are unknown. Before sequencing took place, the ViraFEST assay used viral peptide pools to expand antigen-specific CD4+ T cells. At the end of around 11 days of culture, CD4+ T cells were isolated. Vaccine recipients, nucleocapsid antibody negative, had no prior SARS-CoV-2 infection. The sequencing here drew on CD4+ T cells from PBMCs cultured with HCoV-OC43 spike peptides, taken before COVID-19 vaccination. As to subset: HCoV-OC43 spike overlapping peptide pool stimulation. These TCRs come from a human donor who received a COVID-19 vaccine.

This chain's CDR3 is CASSLYTEAFF. The CDR3 DNA follows: TGTGCCAGCAGTTTGTACACTGAAGCTTTCTTT. The chain carries TRBV25-1 and TRBJ1-1; D gene ambiguous. The CDR3 consists of 11 residues. Germline V gives CDR1 MGHDK, CDR2 SYGVNS. The V end lost 5 bases, the J end lost 3 bases, and 4 bases lay between the germline ends.

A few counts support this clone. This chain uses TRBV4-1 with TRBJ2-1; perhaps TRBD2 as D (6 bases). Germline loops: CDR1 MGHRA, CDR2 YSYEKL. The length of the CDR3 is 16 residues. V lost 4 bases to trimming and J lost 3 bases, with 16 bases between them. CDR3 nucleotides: TGCGCCAGCAGCCTAAAATTGGGGGACTTCTACAATGAGCAGTTCTTC. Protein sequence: CASSLKLGDFYNEQFF.

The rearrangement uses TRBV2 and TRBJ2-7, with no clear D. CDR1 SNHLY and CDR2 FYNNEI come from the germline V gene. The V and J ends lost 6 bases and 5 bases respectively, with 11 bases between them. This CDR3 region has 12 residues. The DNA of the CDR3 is TGTGCCAGCAGACCCCAGTTTCACGAGCAGTACTTC. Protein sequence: CASRPQFHEQYF.

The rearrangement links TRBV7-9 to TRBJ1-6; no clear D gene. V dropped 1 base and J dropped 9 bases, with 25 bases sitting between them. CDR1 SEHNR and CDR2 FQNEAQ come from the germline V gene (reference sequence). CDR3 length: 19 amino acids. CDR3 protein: CASSLGLGARFPFGSPLHF. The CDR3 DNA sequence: TGTGCCAGCAGCTTAGGTTTGGGTGCCCGGTTCCCGTTTGGTTCACCCCTCCACTTT.

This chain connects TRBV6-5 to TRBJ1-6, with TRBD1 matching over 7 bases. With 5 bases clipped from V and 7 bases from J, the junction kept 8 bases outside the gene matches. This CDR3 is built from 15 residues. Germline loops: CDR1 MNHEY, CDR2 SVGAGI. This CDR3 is CASSPTGTVNSPLHF. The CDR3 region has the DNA TGTGCCAGCAGTCCAACCGGGACAGTCAATTCACCCCTCCACTTT.

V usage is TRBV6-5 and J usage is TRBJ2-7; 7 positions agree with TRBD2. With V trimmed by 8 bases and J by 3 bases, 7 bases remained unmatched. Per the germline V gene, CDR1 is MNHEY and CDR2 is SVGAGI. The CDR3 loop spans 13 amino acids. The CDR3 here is CASGSSGVYEQYF. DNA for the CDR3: TGTGCCAGCGGATCTAGCGGAGTCTACGAGCAGTACTTC.

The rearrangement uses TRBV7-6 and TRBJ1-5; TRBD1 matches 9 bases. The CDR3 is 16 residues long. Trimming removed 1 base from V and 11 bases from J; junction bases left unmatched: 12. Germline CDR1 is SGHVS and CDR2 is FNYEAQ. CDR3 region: CASSLGKNRGQESQHF. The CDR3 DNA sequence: TGTGCCAGCAGCTTAGGAAAGAACAGGGGGCAAGAGTCCCAGCATTTT.

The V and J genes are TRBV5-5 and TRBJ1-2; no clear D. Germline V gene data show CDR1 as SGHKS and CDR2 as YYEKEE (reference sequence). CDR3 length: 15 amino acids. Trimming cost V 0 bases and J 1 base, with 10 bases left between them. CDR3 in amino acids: CASSLAAAVNYGYTF. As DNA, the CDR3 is TGTGCCAGCAGCTTGGCAGCGGCAGTTAACTATGGCTACACCTTC.

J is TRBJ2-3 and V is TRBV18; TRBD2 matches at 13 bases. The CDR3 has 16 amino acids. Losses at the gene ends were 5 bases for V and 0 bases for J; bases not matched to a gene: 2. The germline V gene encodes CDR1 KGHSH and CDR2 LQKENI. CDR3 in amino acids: CASSAGLAGSTDTQYF. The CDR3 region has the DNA TGTGCCAGCTCAGCGGGACTAGCGGGGAGCACAGATACGCAGTATTTT. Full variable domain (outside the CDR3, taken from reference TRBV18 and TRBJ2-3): NAGVMQNPRHLVRRRGQEARLRCSPMKGHSHVYWYRQLPEEGLKFMVYLQKENIIDESGMPKERFSAEFPKEGPSILRIQQVVRGDSAAYFCASSAGLAGSTDTQYFGPGTRLTVL.

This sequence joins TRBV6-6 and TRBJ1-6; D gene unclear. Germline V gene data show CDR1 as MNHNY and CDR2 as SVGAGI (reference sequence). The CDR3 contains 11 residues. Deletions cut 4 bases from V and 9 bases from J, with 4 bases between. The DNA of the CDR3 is TGTGCCAGCAGTTTAGGTTCACCCCTCCACTTT. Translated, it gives CASSLGSPLHF.

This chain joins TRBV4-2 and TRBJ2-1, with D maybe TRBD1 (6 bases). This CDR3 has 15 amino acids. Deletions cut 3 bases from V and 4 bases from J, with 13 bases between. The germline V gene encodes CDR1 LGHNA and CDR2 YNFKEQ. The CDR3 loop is CASSQPGHSYNEQFF. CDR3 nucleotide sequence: TGTGCCAGCAGCCAGCCGGGACACTCATACAATGAGCAGTTCTTC.

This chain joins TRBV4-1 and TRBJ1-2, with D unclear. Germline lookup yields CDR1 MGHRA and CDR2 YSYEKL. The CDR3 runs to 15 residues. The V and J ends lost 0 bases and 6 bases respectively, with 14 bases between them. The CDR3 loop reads CASSQDWTAFDGYTF. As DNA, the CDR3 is TGCGCCAGCAGCCAAGATTGGACCGCTTTCGATGGCTACACCTTC.

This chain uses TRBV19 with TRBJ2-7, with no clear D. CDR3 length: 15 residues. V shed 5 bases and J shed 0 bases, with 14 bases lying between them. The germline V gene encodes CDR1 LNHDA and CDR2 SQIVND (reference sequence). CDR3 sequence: CASSPLPAGSYEQYF. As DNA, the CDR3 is TGTGCCAGTAGTCCCCTCCCGGCAGGCTCCTACGAGCAGTACTTC.

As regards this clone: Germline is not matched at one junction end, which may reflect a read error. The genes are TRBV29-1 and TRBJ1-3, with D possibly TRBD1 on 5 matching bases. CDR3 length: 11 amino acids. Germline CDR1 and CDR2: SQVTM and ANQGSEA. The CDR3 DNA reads TGCAGCGTTAAAGAGGGGAACACCATATATTTT. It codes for CSVKEGNTIYF.